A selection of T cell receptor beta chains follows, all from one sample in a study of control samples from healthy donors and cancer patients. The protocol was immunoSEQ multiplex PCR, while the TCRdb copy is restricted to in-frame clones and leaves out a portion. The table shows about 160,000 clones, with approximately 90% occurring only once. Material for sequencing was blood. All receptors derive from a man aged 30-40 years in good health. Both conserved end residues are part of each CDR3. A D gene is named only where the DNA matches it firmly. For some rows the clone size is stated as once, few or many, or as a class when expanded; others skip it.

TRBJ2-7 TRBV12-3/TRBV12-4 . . CASRQGGYEQYF TGTGCCAGCAGACAAGGAGGCTACGAGCAGTACTTC
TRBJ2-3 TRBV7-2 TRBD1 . CASSRGGTGLIDTQYF TGTGCCAGCAGCCGCGGCGGGACAGGGTTAATCGATACGCAGTATTTT
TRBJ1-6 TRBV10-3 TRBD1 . CAISGTGRSSYNSPLHF TGTGCCATCAGTGGGACAGGGCGGAGCTCCTATAATTCACCCCTCCACTTT
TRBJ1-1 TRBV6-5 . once CASTGNTEAFF TGTGCCAGCACCGGTAACACTGAAGCTTTCTTT
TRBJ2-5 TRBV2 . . CASSEVKGRGTQETQYF TGTGCCAGCAGTGAAGTAAAAGGACGGGGAACCCAAGAGACCCAGTACTTC
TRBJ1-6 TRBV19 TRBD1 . CASRTGAEAPYSPLHF TGTGCCAGTAGGACAGGGGCGGAGGCCCCCTACTCACCCCTCCACTTT
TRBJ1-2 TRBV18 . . CASSPDRTGGYTF TGTGCCAGCTCACCTGACAGGACGGGTGGCTACACCTTC
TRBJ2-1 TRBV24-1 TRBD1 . CATSGLLPGGDSYNEQFF TGTGCCACCAGTGGCCTATTACCAGGGGGCGACTCCTACAATGAGCAGTTCTTC
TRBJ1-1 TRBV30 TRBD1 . CAWNAQGGSTEAFF TGTGCCTGGAACGCACAGGGGGGGTCCACTGAAGCTTTCTTT
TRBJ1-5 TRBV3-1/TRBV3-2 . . CASSQLNQPQHF TGTGCCAGCAGCCAACTGAATCAGCCCCAGCATTTT
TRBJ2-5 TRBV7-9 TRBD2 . CASSPGLGKETQYF TGTGCCAGCAGCCCGGGACTAGGAAAAGAGACCCAGTACTTC
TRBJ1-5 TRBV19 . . CASSIDRVPNSNQPQHF TGTGCCAGTAGTATAGACAGGGTCCCGAATAGCAATCAGCCCCAGCATTTT
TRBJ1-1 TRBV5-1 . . CASSLGEVGTEAFF TGCGCCAGCAGCTTGGGGGAAGTGGGAACTGAAGCTTTCTTT
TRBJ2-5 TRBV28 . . CASSLFASPALETQYF TGTGCCAGCAGTTTATTTGCTAGCCCGGCCCTGGAGACCCAGTACTTC
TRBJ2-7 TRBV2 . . CASSDRGREQYF TGTGCCAGCAGTGATCGGGGGCGAGAGCAGTACTTC
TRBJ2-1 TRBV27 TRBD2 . CASSLAGGSYNEQFF TGTGCCAGCAGTTTAGCGGGAGGGTCCTACAATGAGCAGTTCTTC
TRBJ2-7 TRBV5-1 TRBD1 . CASSGAGTGTYEQYF TGCGCCAGCAGCGGAGCCGGGACAGGAACCTACGAGCAGTACTTC
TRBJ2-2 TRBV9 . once CASSVGAGSFGELFF TGTGCCAGCAGCGTAGGGGCGGGGTCCTTCGGGGAGCTGTTTTTT
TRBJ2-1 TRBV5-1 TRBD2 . CASSFRAGGATEQFF TGCGCCAGCAGCTTCAGGGCGGGAGGGGCCACTGAGCAGTTCTTC
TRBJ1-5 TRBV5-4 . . CASSPAGEQPQHF TGTGCCAGCTCCCCGGCGGGTGAACAGCCCCAGCATTTT
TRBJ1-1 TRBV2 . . CASSEASRENTEAFF TGTGCCAGCAGTGAAGCGTCTAGGGAGAACACTGAAGCTTTCTTT
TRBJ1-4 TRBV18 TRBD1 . CACSLDRGVEKLFF TGTGCCTGCTCCCTTGACAGGGGAGTAGAAAAACTGTTTTTT
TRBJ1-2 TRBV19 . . CASSMTLQGGTYGYTF TGTGCCAGTAGTATGACCCTTCAGGGAGGAACCTATGGCTACACCTTC
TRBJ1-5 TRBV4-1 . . CASSQMGSFQPQHF TGCGCCAGCAGCCAGATGGGTAGTTTTCAGCCCCAGCATTTT
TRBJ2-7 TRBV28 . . CATDRDTTGEQYF TGTGCCACAGACCGGGACACCACGGGCGAGCAGTACTTC
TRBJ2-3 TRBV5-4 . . CASSLGAGDTQYF TGTGCCAGCAGCTTGGGTGCCGGAGATACGCAGTATTTT
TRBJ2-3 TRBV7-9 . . CASSPRLEGRSTDTQYF TGTGCCAGCAGCCCACGCTTGGAGGGCCGCAGCACAGATACGCAGTATTTT
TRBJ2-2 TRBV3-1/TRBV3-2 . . CASSQEAGQGLGELFF TGTGCCAGCAGCCAAGAGGCAGGGCAGGGTCTCGGGGAGCTGTTTTTT
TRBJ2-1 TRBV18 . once CASSPRDSSNEQFF TGTGCCAGCTCACCAAGGGACTCCTCCAATGAGCAGTTCTTC
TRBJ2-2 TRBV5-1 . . CASSLDIFTGELFF TGCGCCAGCAGCTTGGACATCTTCACCGGGGAGCTGTTTTTT
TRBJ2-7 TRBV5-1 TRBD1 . CASSSIPGQNYEQYF TGCGCCAGCAGCTCAATACCGGGACAGAACTACGAGCAGTACTTC
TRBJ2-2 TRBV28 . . CASEGLAGELFF TGTGCCAGCGAGGGATTAGCCGGGGAGCTGTTTTTT
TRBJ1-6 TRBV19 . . CASSVRAPVVYNSPLHF TGTGCCAGTAGTGTCCGGGCGCCGGTGGTGTATAATTCACCCCTCCACTTT
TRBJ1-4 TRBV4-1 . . CASSQAASTEKLFF TGCGCCAGCAGCCAAGCGGCCTCGACTGAAAAACTGTTTTTT
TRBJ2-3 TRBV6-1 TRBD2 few CASSEWGGGKTDTQYF TGTGCCAGCAGTGAATGGGGCGGGGGGAAGACAGATACGCAGTATTTT
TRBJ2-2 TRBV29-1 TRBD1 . CSVGPVSWQGDTGELFF TGCAGCGTTGGCCCCGTTAGTTGGCAGGGGGACACCGGGGAGCTGTTTTTT
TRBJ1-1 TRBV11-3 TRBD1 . CASSSRQGWDTEAFF TGTGCCAGCAGCTCTCGACAGGGTTGGGACACTGAAGCTTTCTTT
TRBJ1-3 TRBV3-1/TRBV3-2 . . CASSLQVFSGNTIYF TGTGCCAGCAGCCTACAGGTATTCTCTGGAAACACCATATATTTT
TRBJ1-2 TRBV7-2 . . CASSDPEAVYGYTF TGTGCCAGCAGCGATCCCGAGGCTGTCTATGGCTACACCTTC
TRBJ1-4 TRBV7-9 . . CASSLGQSTNEKLFF TGTGCCAGCAGCTTAGGGCAATCAACTAATGAAAAACTGTTTTTT
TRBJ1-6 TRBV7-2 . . CASSSLQWSPLHF TGTGCCAGCAGCTCCCTTCAGTGGTCACCCCTCCACTTT